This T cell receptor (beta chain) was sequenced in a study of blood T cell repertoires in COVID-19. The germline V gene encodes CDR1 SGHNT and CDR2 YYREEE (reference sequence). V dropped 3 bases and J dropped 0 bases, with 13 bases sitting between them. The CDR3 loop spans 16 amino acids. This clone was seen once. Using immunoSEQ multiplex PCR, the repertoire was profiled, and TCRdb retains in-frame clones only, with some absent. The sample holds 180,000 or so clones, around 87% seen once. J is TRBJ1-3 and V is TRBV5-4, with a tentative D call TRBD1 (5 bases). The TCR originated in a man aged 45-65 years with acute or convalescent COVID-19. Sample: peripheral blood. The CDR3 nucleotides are TGTGCCAGCAGCTCTACTAAGGGGTCCTCTGGAAACACCATATATTTT. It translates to CASSSTKGSSGNTIYF.